Each of the 28 T cell receptor beta chains below was sequenced from the same sample in a study of a mutant IDH1 vaccine in newly diagnosed glioma. The time point: week 11, during vaccination. Each dose delivered 300 ug of mutant IDH1 20-mer peptide subcutaneously with imiquimod. These receptors' targets are unknown. The method was immunoSEQ multiplex PCR; TCRdb's version includes in-frame clones alone and lacks a portion of them. The sample holds about 35,000 clones; approximately 80% are singletons and the top ten take over 12%. The sample here was peripheral blood mononuclear cells (PBMCs), taken from a glioma patient whose treatment included an IDH1 peptide vaccine. The source is a woman aged 30 to 39 with glioma. Some clones in this sample may be carry-over from other donors' samples.

This clone showed up just a few times. The chain joins TRBV12-5 to TRBJ1-2; D perhaps matches TRBD1 (6 bases). Germline assignment: CDR1 LGHNT and CDR2 FRNRAP. The CDR3 spans 10 residues. With 5 bases removed from V and 8 bases from J, the gap between germline ends came to 6 bases. The CDR3 DNA follows: TGTGCTAGTGGTCAGGGGGGCTACACCTTC. It yields the protein CASGQGGYTF.

The chain uses TRBV2 and TRBJ2-7; TRBD1 matches 10 bases. There are 14 residues in the CDR3. V was pared by 10 bases and J by 4 bases, with 10 bases of the junction left unmatched. Germline V gene data show CDR1 as SNHLY and CDR2 as FYNNEI. CDR3 coding DNA: TGTGCCACCTCCCCCGGGACAGGGGCGTACGAGCAGTACTTC. This gives the protein CATSPGTGAYEQYF.

The chain couples TRBV11-3 to TRBJ1-2, with D unclear. V dropped 3 bases and J dropped 6 bases, with 14 bases sitting between them. Germline CDR1 reads SGHNT; CDR2 reads YENEEA. The CDR3 length is 14 residues. CDR3 DNA sequence: TGTGCCAGCAGCTTCGGCCCGATGAGGGATGGCTACACCTTC. It codes for CASSFGPMRDGYTF. Looking up the rest from reference TRBV11-3 and TRBJ1-2 gives the full variable domain: EAGVVQSPRYKIIEKKQPVAFWCNPISGHNTLYWYLQNLGQGPELLIRYENEEAVDDSQLPKDRFSAERLKGVDSTLKIQPAELGDSAVYLCASSFGPMRDGYTFGSGTRLTVV.

This clone turned up a few times. The genes are TRBV30 and TRBJ2-7, with a possible D match to TRBD2 (7 bases). This CDR3 is built from 13 residues. CDR1 GTSNPN and CDR2 SVGIG come from the germline V gene (reference sequence). The ends were cut back, 2 bases at V and 5 bases at J, with 13 bases in the middle. CDR3 amino acids: CAWSLGGGNEQYF. The CDR3 DNA reads TGTGCCTGGAGTTTAGGGGGAGGGAACGAGCAGTACTTC.

This chain joins TRBV11-3 and TRBJ2-2; D is possibly TRBD2 (5 bases). CDR1 SGHNT and CDR2 YENEEA come from the germline V gene. V lost 5 bases to trimming and J lost 5 bases, with 9 bases between them. This CDR3 contains 13 residues. CDR3 sequence (DNA): TGTGCCAGCAGCCACTGGGAGACCGGGGAGCTGTTTTTT. It translates to CASSHWETGELFF. The whole variable domain, filled in from reference TRBV11-3 and TRBJ2-2, reads EAGVVQSPRYKIIEKKQPVAFWCNPISGHNTLYWYLQNLGQGPELLIRYENEEAVDDSQLPKDRFSAERLKGVDSTLKIQPAELGDSAVYLCASSHWETGELFFGEGSRLTVL.

The CDR3 loop is CASSERIPIQHF. The CDR3, as DNA: TGTGCCAGCAGTGAAAGAATCCCGATCCAGCATTTT. V gene TRBV6-1 combines with J gene TRBJ1-5; D not certain. There are 12 residues in the CDR3. In germline, CDR1 is MNHNS, CDR2 SASEGT. With 2 bases removed from V and 12 bases from J, the gap between germline ends came to 11 bases.

The chain uses TRBV7-9 and TRBJ1-2; D is ambiguous. V was pared by 5 bases and J by 0 bases, with 7 bases between. The CDR3 length is 13 residues. Germline CDR1 and CDR2: SEHNR and FQNEAQ (reference sequence). CDR3 nucleotide sequence: TGTGCCAGCAGCCCCCAGGCTAACTATGGCTACACCTTC. Its translation: CASSPQANYGYTF.

This clone was observed once. The J gene is TRBJ2-7, the V gene TRBV10-1; D is unresolved. CDR3 length: 11 residues. With 4 bases removed from V and 5 bases from J, the gap between germline ends came to 6 bases. Germline loops: CDR1 WNHNN, CDR2 SYGVQD (reference sequence). DNA of the CDR3: TGCGCCAGCAGTGTAGGGAACGAGCAGTACTTC. It codes for CASSVGNEQYF.

The chain uses TRBV28 and TRBJ1-4; D remains unclear. The CDR3 has 15 residues. Between the trimmed V and J ends, which lost 5 bases and 1 base, there was a span of 11 bases. Per the germline V gene, CDR1 is MDHEN and CDR2 is SYDVKM. CDR3 region: CASSLSLLTNEKLFF. The CDR3 DNA sequence: TGTGCCAGCAGTCTATCCTTGTTAACTAATGAAAAACTGTTTTTT.

This clone was seen once. V and J are TRBV10-2 and TRBJ2-7; weak D call: TRBD2 (7 bases). CDR3 length equals 14 residues. V was cut by 0 bases and J by 6 bases, with 12 bases left in between. Germline V gene data show CDR1 as WSHSY and CDR2 as SAAADI. CDR3 residues: CASSESRGRGEQYF. The CDR3 bases are TGCGCCAGCAGTGAGTCGAGGGGGAGGGGCGAGCAGTACTTC.

This clone was observed a handful of times. Mismatch with germline at one junction end may stem from a read error. CDR3 DNA sequence: TGCGCCAGCAGCCAAGGTTATACAGCGGCCCTCCTTTTC. Its protein product is CASSQGYTAALLF. The chain employs TRBV4-1 and TRBJ1-2; D ambiguous. CDR1 MGHRA and CDR2 YSYEKL come from the germline V gene. This CDR3 has 13 amino acids.

The chain combines TRBV30 with TRBJ2-7; 7 bases match TRBD2. CDR3 size: 11 residues. J was trimmed by 7 bases and V by 2 bases; bases with no gene match: 2. The V gene's germline CDR1 is GTSNPN and CDR2 SVGIG (reference sequence). Here the CDR3 reads CAWSTGREQYF. The CDR3 nucleotides are TGTGCCTGGAGTACCGGGAGGGAGCAGTACTTC.

The rearrangement joins TRBV30 to TRBJ1-2, with D possibly matching TRBD1 (5 bases). Germline assignment: CDR1 GTSNPN and CDR2 SVGIG (reference sequence). This CDR3 has 12 residues. V was pared by 3 bases and J by 10 bases, with 15 bases between. The CDR3 region is CAWRRGDPLYTF. In DNA, the CDR3 is TGTGCCTGGAGAAGAGGGGATCCACTCTACACCTTC.

This clone was recorded a few times. The chain carries TRBV25-1 and TRBJ1-4; D remains ambiguous. V was pared by 3 bases and J by 2 bases, with 7 bases between. This CDR3 is 14 amino acids long. The germline CDR1 and CDR2 sequences are MGHDK and SYGVNS. CDR3 DNA: TGTGCCAGCAGTGATCCCAGGACTAATGAAAAACTGTTTTTT. Its translation is CASSDPRTNEKLFF.

The V gene is TRBV9, the J gene TRBJ1-4; tentatively, D is TRBD1 (6 bases). The V gene lost 0 bases and the J gene lost 2 bases, with 11 bases spanning the gap. The CDR3 covers 16 residues. The germline CDR1 and CDR2 sequences are SGDLS and YYNGEE. In nucleotides, the CDR3 is TGTGCCAGCAGCGTAGGAGGGGGGACCACTAATGAAAAACTGTTTTTT. Residues: CASSVGGGTTNEKLFF.

The chain combines TRBV19 with TRBJ1-2, with D uncertain. The CDR3 is 12 amino acids. Trimming stripped 2 bases from V and 3 bases from J, with 4 bases between. CDR1 and CDR2 (germline): LNHDA, SQIVND (reference sequence). The CDR3 is CASSIRDYGYTF. The CDR3 DNA follows: TGTGCCAGTAGTATAAGGGACTATGGCTACACCTTC.

V usage is TRBV6-1 and J usage is TRBJ1-5; D call uncertain. Trimming cost V 4 bases and J 5 bases, with 18 bases left between them. Germline V gene lookup returns CDR1 MNHNS and CDR2 SASEGT. The CDR3 contains 16 residues. CDR3 coding DNA: TGTGCCAGCAGTGCCCGCCGGGAAGCAGGTTATCAGCCCCAGCATTTT. This sequence encodes CASSARREAGYQPQHF.

The gene calls are TRBV6-6 and TRBJ1-2, with D unresolved. V was pared by 9 bases and J by 1 base, with 15 bases between. The germline gives CDR1 MNHNY, CDR2 SVGAGI (reference sequence). The CDR3 extends over 14 amino acids. CDR3 nucleotides: TGTGCCAGTTCCCCGGTCGGCAGTAACTATGGCTACACCTTC. Translation gives CASSPVGSNYGYTF.

V usage is TRBV28 and J usage is TRBJ2-7; D possibly corresponds to TRBD1 (6 bases). Germline V CDR1 and CDR2: MDHEN, SYDVKM. This CDR3 region has 13 residues. Trimming left V 1 base short and J 8 bases short, with 12 bases between. The CDR3: CASSLSYRVKQYF. CDR3 bases: TGTGCCAGCAGTTTATCTTACAGGGTGAAGCAGTACTTC.

This clone has just a few counts. The chain links TRBV7-3 to TRBJ1-1; possible D gene TRBD1, 5 bases. The CDR3 has 13 residues. V lost 2 bases to trimming and J lost 1 base, with 5 bases between them. CDR1 SGHTA and CDR2 FQGTGA come from the germline V gene. The CDR3: CASSLGTNTEAFF. DNA for the CDR3: TGTGCCAGCAGCTTAGGGACGAACACTGAAGCTTTCTTT.

The V gene is TRBV14, the J gene TRBJ2-3, with D maybe TRBD2 (6 bases). The CDR3 extends over 16 amino acids. The V gene's germline CDR1 is SGHDN and CDR2 FVKESK. The ends were cut back, 1 base at V and 5 bases at J, with 16 bases in the middle. The CDR3 nucleotides read TGTGCCAGCAGCCAAGGTTTACTAGCCGGGGGAGATACGCAGTATTTT. Its protein product is CASSQGLLAGGDTQYF.

CDR3 nucleotide sequence: TGTGCCATCAGTTCGACAGGCACAACTGGAAACACCATATATTTT. Protein product: CAISSTGTTGNTIYF. The chain combines TRBV10-3 with TRBJ1-3; a weak D match, TRBD1 (6 bases). CDR3 length: 15 residues. V lost 5 bases and J lost 2, with 13 bases in between. Per germline, CDR1 ENHRY and CDR2 SYGVKD.

This sequence joins TRBV6-5 and TRBJ2-1; TRBD2 matches 10 bases. Losses at the gene ends were 6 bases for V and 5 bases for J; bases not matched to a gene: 7. Looked up from germline, CDR1 is MNHEY and CDR2 is SVGAGI. The CDR3 contains 15 residues. In DNA, the CDR3 is TGTGCCAGCAGGCTAGCGGGAGAGGGTCACAATGAGCAGTTCTTC. Protein: CASRLAGEGHNEQFF.

The rearrangement joins TRBV30 to TRBJ2-6, with D maybe TRBD1 (5 bases). Germline assignment: CDR1 GTSNPN and CDR2 SVGIG (reference sequence). This CDR3 is built from 14 residues. Trimming took 2 bases from V and 4 from J, leaving 9 bases between them. The DNA of the CDR3 is TGTGCCTGGAGTACAGGTTCAGGGGCCAACGTCCTGACTTTC. Amino acids: CAWSTGSGANVLTF.

V is TRBV19 and J is TRBJ2-2; D uncertain. The CDR3 loop spans 16 amino acids. Germline CDR1 and CDR2: LNHDA and SQIVND (reference sequence). V was cut by 4 bases and J by 2 bases, with 14 bases left in between. The CDR3 here is CASSNRRYGNTGELFF. CDR3 DNA: TGTGCCAGTAGTAACCGGAGATACGGTAACACCGGGGAGCTGTTTTTT.

J is TRBJ2-1 and V is TRBV7-9, with TRBD2 identical over 13 bases. With V trimmed by 4 bases and J by 7 bases, 7 bases remained unmatched. The CDR3 spans 16 residues. Germline CDR1 SEHNR, CDR2 FQNEAQ (reference sequence). CDR3 region: CASSSWTSGSRNEQFF. The DNA of the CDR3 is TGTGCCAGCAGCTCGTGGACTAGCGGGAGCCGGAATGAGCAGTTCTTC.

The sample holds one count of this clone. The V call is TRBV5-4, the J call TRBJ1-2, with unresolved D. There are 13 residues in the CDR3. Trimming removed 6 bases at V and 2 bases at J, with 11 bases between. Germline values: CDR1 SGHNT, CDR2 YYREEE (reference sequence). The DNA of the CDR3 is TGTGCCAGCACTATTCACGAAAACTATGGCTACACCTTC. It encodes CASTIHENYGYTF. Complete variable domain (other parts from reference TRBV5-4 and TRBJ1-2): ETGVTQSPTHLIKTRGQQVTLRCSSQSGHNTVSWYQQALGQGPQFIFQYYREEENGRGNFPPRFSGLQFPNYSSELNVNALELDDSALYLCASTIHENYGYTFGSGTRLTVV.

This chain uses TRBV5-6 with TRBJ2-4; D is possibly TRBD1 (6 bases). This CDR3 is built from 15 residues. Per germline, CDR1 SGHDT and CDR2 YYEEEE. V was pared by 0 bases and J by 9 bases, with 16 bases between. CDR3: CASSLEARGGGIQYF. As DNA, the CDR3 is TGTGCCAGCAGCTTGGAGGCCAGGGGTGGGGGCATTCAGTACTTC. Complete variable domain (other parts from reference TRBV5-6 and TRBJ2-4): DAGVTQSPTHLIKTRGQQVTLRCSPKSGHDTVSWYQQALGQGPQFIFQYYEEEERQRGNFPDRFSGHQFPNYSSELNVNALLLGDSALYLCASSLEARGGGIQYFGAGTRLSVL.